The 9 T cell receptor beta chains reported below all come from one sample, sequenced in a study of blood T cell repertoires in COVID-19. Clones were sequenced by immunoSEQ multiplex PCR, and TCRdb holds only the in-frame ones, with some missing. This sample has around 100,000 clones, with 90% to 95% found just once. Sample: peripheral blood. These receptor sequences come from a human donor with active COVID-19. The donor label of this sample is uncertain.

A single count supports this clone. The chain combines TRBV24-1 with TRBJ2-6; 8 nucleotides line up with TRBD1. The CDR3 has 16 amino acids. The V and J ends lost 7 bases and 2 bases, in that order; junction bases with no gene match: 6. The germline V gene encodes CDR1 KGHDR and CDR2 SFDVKD. CDR3 sequence: CATSSGQGPGANVLTF. For the CDR3, the DNA is TGTGCCACCAGCTCCGGACAGGGTCCTGGGGCCAACGTCCTGACTTTC.

Only one count was recorded for this clone. This chain links TRBV28 with TRBJ1-6, with D possibly TRBD1 on 6 matching bases. This CDR3 is built from 14 residues. CDR1 and CDR2 (germline): MDHEN, SYDVKM. V was trimmed by 3 bases and J by 7 bases, leaving 10 bases between them. The CDR3 DNA reads as TGTGCCAGCAGTTTCAGGGGAGGGAATTCACCCCTCCACTTT. The encoded protein is CASSFRGGNSPLHF.

The V gene is TRBV6-4, the J gene TRBJ2-1, with TRBD2 identical over 11 bases. V trimming: 3 bases; J trimming: 5 bases; junction bases outside the gene matches: 0. The CDR3 runs to 14 residues. In germline, CDR1 is MRHNA, CDR2 SNTAGT. CDR3 residues: CASSELAGDNEQFF. The CDR3 DNA reads as TGTGCCAGCAGTGAACTAGCGGGGGACAATGAGCAGTTCTTC.

This chain uses TRBV4-1 with TRBJ2-7, with D unresolved. The CDR3 covers 11 residues. The V and J ends lost 1 base and 7 bases respectively, with 5 bases between them. Germline V lookup: CDR1 MGHRA, CDR2 YSYEKL. Here the CDR3 reads CASSQATEQYF. The CDR3 bases are TGCGCCAGCAGCCAAGCAACAGAGCAGTACTTC.

The chain uses TRBV25-1 and TRBJ1-2, with TRBD1 matching 9 bases. V shed 3 bases, J shed 5 bases, and the junction held 7 bases outside the gene matches. The CDR3 loop spans 15 amino acids. CDR1 is MGHDK and CDR2 is SYGVNS in the germline V gene. CDR3 amino acids: CASSDPGTGRYGYTF. The DNA for the CDR3 is TGTGCCAGCAGTGATCCCGGGACAGGGAGGTATGGCTACACCTTC.

The chain carries TRBV5-1 and TRBJ2-2, with a tentative D call TRBD1 (6 bases). The V gene lost 3 bases and the J gene lost 7 bases, with 16 bases spanning the gap. The CDR3 consists of 15 residues. Germline V gene data show CDR1 as SGHRS and CDR2 as YFSETQ. The CDR3 loop reads CASSWDTSLGGELFF. CDR3 sequence (DNA): TGCGCCAGCAGCTGGGACACCTCGCTTGGCGGGGAGCTGTTTTTT.

This chain links TRBV7-2 with TRBJ2-5; possibly TRBD1 for D (5 bases). The V end was cut by 2 bases, the J end by 5 bases, with 15 bases between. The CDR3 loop spans 15 amino acids. CDR1 SGHTA and CDR2 FQGNSA come from the germline V gene. CDR3 in amino acids: CASSLRRGSEETQYF. As DNA, the CDR3 is TGTGCCAGCAGCTTACGTAGGGGCTCGGAGGAGACCCAGTACTTC.

The chain links TRBV7-3 to TRBJ1-1; possibly TRBD1 for D (5 bases). This CDR3 contains 15 residues. The germline V gene encodes CDR1 SGHTA and CDR2 FQGTGA. The V end lost 5 bases, the J end lost 0 bases, and 13 bases lay between the germline ends. This CDR3 reads CASSRIRGMNTEAFF. The CDR3 DNA follows: TGTGCCAGCAGCCGAATTAGGGGAATGAACACTGAAGCTTTCTTT.

The chain links TRBV7-2 to TRBJ1-2, with D unresolved. V dropped 5 bases and J dropped 6 bases, with 22 bases sitting between them. Germline V gene sequence: CDR1 SGHTA, CDR2 FQGNSA. CDR3 length: 16 amino acids. CDR3 loop: CASSLSAREPSDGYTF. Here the CDR3 DNA reads TGTGCCAGCAGCCTCTCTGCCCGGGAACCGAGCGATGGCTACACCTTC.